This TCR beta chain was recorded in a study of blood T cell repertoires in COVID-19. Study-wide context: Sites across the United States, Italy and Spain contributed samples from acute and convalescent COVID-19. T cells, B-cell-depleted T cells, or PBMCs provided the cDNA or gDNA that served as material.

In the original processing: The assay estimated nucleated cells by amplifying reference gene primers. Data came from immunoSEQ multiplex PCR; TCRdb stores just in-frame clones and leaves some out. V and J calls plus clone size are reproduced from that table; the DNA served to infer D and trimming. This table holds some 220,000 clones, around four fifths found once. V was clipped by 4 bases and J by 3 bases, with 21 bases between them. Germline CDR1 is SEHNR and CDR2 is FQNEAQ (reference sequence). CDR3 length: 17 amino acids. Seattle participants joined during active infection and were tracked over time.

Material: peripheral blood. This clonotype was obtained from a woman between 65 and 79 years old with COVID-19, enrolled during active disease. The rearrangement uses TRBV7-9 and TRBJ1-1; a possible D gene is TRBD1 (6 bases). The CDR3 sequence is CASSSLGGGRTDTEAFF. CDR3 coding DNA: TGTGCCAGCAGCTCCTTGGGAGGGGGGCGTACGGACACTGAAGCTTTCTTT.